The T cell receptor (beta chain) under discussion was sequenced for a study of response to subunit inactivated influenza vaccine. General study findings and limits: The study's authors posited that every seasonal influenza vaccination enlists few new T cells.

Each CDR3 protein gets one entry after TCRdb re-called the RT-PCR reads with MiXCR. The sample comprises approximately 730,000 distinct CDR3 sequences, approximately 14% of which are singletons, and approximately 6.5% rests with the top ten. The V gene lost 3 bases and the J gene lost 1 base, with 15 bases spanning the gap. This CDR3 comprises 16 residues. Germline V CDR1 and CDR2: DFQATT, SNEGSKA (reference sequence). In this sample, this clonotype turned up many times. The antigen remains undetermined. The sequence came from a man aged 45 to 65 who received an inactivated influenza vaccine. Source: PBMCs from blood, taken 14 days before vaccination. The genes are TRBV20-1 and TRBJ2-2, with D hard to call. The CDR3 region is CSARGWTELNTGELFF. As DNA, the CDR3 is TGCAGTGCTAGGGGCTGGACGGAGCTGAACACCGGGGAGCTGTTTTTT.